The next 11 T cell receptor beta chains were all read from a single sample in a study of CD8 T cells in Susac syndrome. Reverse transcription used about 0.45 to 1 ug RNA and random hexamers. TCRdb ran MiXCR on the immunoSEQ multiplex PCR reads and lists one entry per CDR3 protein. The table lists just over 300,000 distinct CDR3 sequences, about 90% of them singletons. The specimen sequenced was CD4+ T cells from PBMCs. The receptors originated from a human donor with multiple sclerosis.

The rearrangement joins TRBV7-9 to TRBJ2-7; 8 nucleotides align to TRBD1. There are 15 residues in the CDR3. V shed 5 bases, J shed 7 bases, and the junction held 13 bases outside the gene matches. In germline, CDR1 is SEHNR, CDR2 FQNEAQ (reference sequence). The DNA of the CDR3 is TGTGCCAGCAGCCTGACAGGGGCGATCTCTGGGGAGCAGTACTTC. This sequence encodes CASSLTGAISGEQYF.

CDR3 sequence (DNA): TGTGCCTGGAGTGGAAACAGAAACGGCTACACCTTC. The encoded protein is CAWSGNRNGYTF. V is TRBV30 and J is TRBJ1-2; D is uncertain. V was pared by 1 base and J by 8 bases, with 11 bases between. The CDR3 loop spans 12 amino acids. Germline V gene sequence: CDR1 GTSNPN, CDR2 SVGIG (reference sequence). The full variable domain, its missing parts supplied by reference TRBV30 and TRBJ1-2, is SQTIHQWPATLVQPVGSPLSLECTVEGTSNPNLYWYRQAAGRGLQLLFYSVGIGQISSEVPQNLSASRPQDRQFILSSKKLLLSDSGFYLCAWSGNRNGYTFGSGTRLTVV.

The chain links TRBV7-2 to TRBJ2-5, with 9 positions matching TRBD1. CDR1 and CDR2 from the germline V gene are SGHTA and FQGNSA. The CDR3 runs to 18 residues. With V trimmed by 6 bases and J by 3 bases, 17 bases remained unmatched. CDR3 nucleotide sequence: TGTGCCAGCAGTCGCTCGCCTCTCGGGACAGGGACGAAAGAGACCCAGTACTTC. This codes for CASSRSPLGTGTKETQYF.

The chain recombines TRBV11-2 with TRBJ2-3; tentative D call: TRBD2 (6 bases). Germline V gene data show CDR1 as SGHAT and CDR2 as FQNNGV. The CDR3 spans 14 residues. V shed 0 bases and J shed 6 bases, with 10 bases lying between them. The CDR3 loop is CASSLDPSEDTQYF. In DNA, the CDR3 is TGTGCCAGCAGCTTAGATCCTAGCGAGGATACGCAGTATTTT.

V is TRBV6-5 and J is TRBJ2-3; D may be TRBD1 or TRBD2 (5 bases each). V was shortened by 0 bases and J by 6 bases, with 13 bases between the two germline ends. Germline V gene sequence: CDR1 MNHEY, CDR2 SVGAGI. The CDR3 covers 15 residues. The chain's CDR3 is CASSYSRDPGDTQYF. The CDR3 coding sequence is TGTGCCAGCAGTTACTCCCGGGACCCGGGTGATACGCAGTATTTT.

The rearrangement links TRBV7-8 to TRBJ2-7; either TRBD1 or TRBD2 may supply D (5 bases each). This CDR3 contains 15 residues. Trimming stripped 4 bases from V and 1 base from J, with 14 bases between. The germline V gene encodes CDR1 SGHVS and CDR2 FQNEAQ. The CDR3 is CASSSPGTASYEQYF. CDR3 nucleotide sequence: TGTGCCAGCAGCTCACCCGGGACGGCTTCCTACGAGCAGTACTTC.

CDR3 loop: CATSRDARPRAFF. As DNA, the CDR3 is TGTGCCACCAGCAGAGACGCCCGGCCCCGAGCTTTCTTT. J is TRBJ1-1 and V is TRBV15, with D unresolved. Germline-derived CDR1 and CDR2 are LNHNV and YYDKDF (reference sequence). The CDR3 is 13 residues long. Trimming pared 0 bases from V and 10 bases from J, leaving 12 bases between.

The gene calls are TRBV12-3 or TRBV12-4 and TRBJ2-6; maybe TRBD1 (5 bases). CDR3 length: 15 residues. The germline V and J ends were trimmed by 7 bases and 4 bases, with 14 bases remaining between them. The CDR3 is CASTPGLSGANVLTF. The CDR3 nucleotides are TGTGCCAGCACCCCAGGGCTCTCCGGGGCCAACGTCCTGACTTTC.

This clonotype has a handful of counts. This sequence joins TRBV27 and TRBJ1-1; a weak D match, TRBD1 (5 bases). V was trimmed by 4 bases and J by 4 bases, leaving 7 bases between them. The CDR3 is 12 residues long. Germline V gene lookup returns CDR1 MNHEY and CDR2 SMNVEV (reference sequence). The CDR3 region has the DNA TGTGCCAGCAGTTGGGGGGGCACTGAAGCTTTCTTT. Its translation is CASSWGGTEAFF.

The V gene is TRBV25-1, the J gene TRBJ2-3; 9 bases are shared with TRBD1. The CDR3 runs 16 residues. Germline assignment: CDR1 MGHDK and CDR2 SYGVNS. Trimming removed 0 bases from V and 11 bases from J; junction bases left unmatched: 12. CDR3: CASSEYRDRAISGQYF. In DNA form, the CDR3 reads TGTGCCAGCAGTGAATACCGGGACAGGGCGATTTCGGGGCAGTATTTT. Combining the CDR3 with reference TRBV25-1 and TRBJ2-3 gives the whole variable domain EADIYQTPRYLVIGTGKKITLECSQTMGHDKMYWYQQDPGMELHLIHYSYGVNSTEKGDLSSESTVSRIRTEHFPLTLESARPSHTSQYLCASSEYRDRAISGQYFGPGTRLTVL.

The chain recombines TRBV7-9 with TRBJ1-4, with no clear D. Trimming stripped 1 base from V and 8 bases from J, with 11 bases between. Germline values: CDR1 SEHNR, CDR2 FQNEAQ (reference sequence). The CDR3 covers 14 residues. The CDR3 sequence is CASSLGVPLEKLFF. The CDR3 DNA reads as TGTGCCAGCAGCTTAGGAGTCCCCCTAGAAAAACTGTTTTTT.